This is a list of T cell receptor beta chains from one sample in a study of shared T cell receptors in the human thymus. The method was immunoSEQ multiplex PCR; TCRdb's version includes in-frame clones alone and lacks a portion of them. The top ten hold 0.01% of the sample, which has fewer than 700,000 clones, roughly 88% seen once. In addition, the sample was reused for a study of human thymus T cells.

What was sequenced was thymocytes. These receptors were obtained from a boy younger than two with a congenital heart defect. The CDR3 runs from the conserved cysteine through the conserved F or W. The D gene is left open where the match is weak. The listing skips clone size in some rows; elsewhere it reads once, few, many or a size class.

D,V,size,J,CDR3,DNA
.,TRBV27,.,TRBJ2-1,CASSGGGGPYNEQFF,TGTGCCAGCAGTGGGGGGGGCGGCCCCTACAATGAGCAGTTCTTC
TRBD1,TRBV6-6,.,TRBJ1-2,CASSYVTGVGYTF,TGTGCCAGCAGTTACGTTACAGGGGTCGGCTACACCTTC
TRBD2,TRBV27,once,TRBJ2-1,CATAGERESYNEQFF,TGTGCCACCGCCGGGGAGCGGGAATCCTACAATGAGCAGTTCTTC
TRBD1,TRBV6-1,.,TRBJ1-3,CASSVGTGEQKTIYF,TGTGCCAGCAGCGTCGGGACAGGGGAGCAGAAGACCATATATTTT
TRBD2,TRBV28,.,TRBJ2-2,CASSFNPYKREGQTGELFF,TGTGCCAGCAGTTTTAATCCCTATAAGCGGGAGGGCCAAACCGGGGAGCTGTTTTTT
TRBD2,TRBV2,once,TRBJ2-1,CASSEFRLAGVDEQFF,TGTGCCAGCAGTGAATTCCGGCTAGCGGGAGTGGATGAGCAGTTCTTC
.,TRBV5-5,.,TRBJ2-6,CASSLFGLPDSGANVLTF,TGTGCCAGCAGCTTGTTCGGACTTCCTGACTCTGGGGCCAACGTCCTGACTTTC
TRBD1,TRBV4-3,.,TRBJ2-7,CASSQPGQQHSYEQYF,TGCGCCAGCAGCCAGCCGGGACAGCAACACTCCTACGAGCAGTACTTC
TRBD1,TRBV5-6,.,TRBJ2-1,CASSLGQDYNEQFF,TGTGCCAGCAGCCTGGGACAGGATTACAATGAGCAGTTCTTC
TRBD1,TRBV9,.,TRBJ1-1,CASSVDRGKSEAFF,TGTGCCAGCAGCGTAGACAGGGGGAAGTCTGAAGCTTTCTTT
.,TRBV19,.,TRBJ2-2,CAPPKGLPKEFF,TGTGCCCCCCCCAAGGGGCTACCTAAGGAGTTTTTT
.,TRBV7-8,.,TRBJ1-2,CASSSEYGAGGYTF,TGTGCCAGCAGCTCAGAGTACGGCGCGGGGGGCTACACCTTC
.,TRBV14,.,TRBJ2-7,CASSQGGRRGPTYEQYF,TGTGCCAGCAGCCAAGGGGGCCGCAGGGGCCCTACCTACGAGCAGTACTTC
.,TRBV5-1,once,TRBJ2-7,CASSLGPADSYEQYF,TGCGCCAGCAGCTTGGGCCCAGCGGACTCCTACGAGCAGTACTTC
TRBD1,TRBV14,.,TRBJ1-2,CASSKGQGGGYTF,TGTGCCAGCAGCAAAGGACAGGGCGGGGGCTACACCTTC
.,TRBV4-1,.,TRBJ2-7,CASSQGGDGTSYEQYF,TGCGCCAGCAGCCAAGGCGGGGACGGGACCTCCTACGAGCAGTACTTC
.,TRBV5-8,few,TRBJ2-1,CASSLGWSFSYNEQFF,TGTGCCAGCAGCCTTGGCTGGTCGTTCTCCTACAATGAGCAGTTCTTC
.,TRBV5-6,once,TRBJ2-3,CASSLASGVYTDTQYF,TGTGCCAGCAGCTTGGCGAGCGGCGTTTACACAGATACGCAGTATTTT
.,TRBV5-6,few,TRBJ1-1,CASSLAPGNTEAFF,TGTGCCAGCAGCTTGGCCCCGGGGAACACTGAAGCTTTCTTT
TRBD1,TRBV6-6,once,TRBJ2-2,CASSRQGATGELFF,TGTGCCAGCAGTAGGCAGGGGGCCACCGGGGAGCTGTTTTTT
TRBD1,TRBV10-2,.,TRBJ2-7,CASSESTGGDRDNYEQYF,TGCGCCAGCAGTGAGTCGACAGGCGGGGACAGGGATAATTACGAGCAGTACTTC
TRBD2,TRBV4-2,.,TRBJ2-1,CASSQPPGLAGGGSYNEQFF,TGTGCCAGCAGCCAACCCCCGGGACTAGCGGGAGGGGGCTCCTACAATGAGCAGTTCTTC
.,TRBV12-5,.,TRBJ2-7,CATQDRREQYF,TGTGCTACCCAAGACAGGCGCGAGCAGTACTTC
.,TRBV11-3,.,TRBJ2-3,CASRWRGGKYTDTQYF,TGTGCCAGCAGGTGGCGCGGAGGGAAGTACACAGATACGCAGTATTTT
.,TRBV4-3,once,TRBJ2-1,CASRSGYRAHNEQFF,TGCGCCAGCAGGTCAGGTTACAGGGCCCACAATGAGCAGTTCTTC
TRBD2,TRBV9,.,TRBJ2-7,CASSRRGGSSYEQYF,TGTGCCAGCAGCCGTAGGGGCGGGAGTTCCTACGAGCAGTACTTC
.,TRBV7-9,.,TRBJ1-2,CASSLQGVYGYTF,TGTGCCAGCAGCTTACAGGGCGTCTATGGCTACACCTTC
.,TRBV5-8,few,TRBJ2-7,CASSPPGQAYEQYF,TGTGCCAGCAGCCCCCCGGGACAAGCCTACGAGCAGTACTTC
.,TRBV9,.,TRBJ2-1,CASSVGARGWNEQFF,TGTGCCAGCAGCGTGGGGGCAAGAGGGTGGAATGAGCAGTTCTTC
.,TRBV5-1,.,TRBJ2-7,CASSPPGESSYEQYF,TGCGCCAGCTCCCCGCCGGGGGAAAGCTCCTACGAGCAGTACTTC
.,TRBV18,.,TRBJ1-2,CASSPDSANYGYTF,TGTGCCAGCTCACCGGACAGCGCTAACTATGGCTACACCTTC
TRBD2,TRBV29-1,.,TRBJ2-1,CSAPGLAGVDEQFF,TGCAGCGCCCCGGGACTAGCGGGAGTGGATGAGCAGTTCTTC
.,TRBV4-2,.,TRBJ1-1,CASSQVNTGMNTEAFF,TGTGCCAGCAGCCAAGTCAACACAGGGATGAACACTGAAGCTTTCTTT
TRBD1,TRBV4-1,.,TRBJ1-5,CASSLSGTGGAEGQPQHF,TGCGCCAGCAGCCTCTCCGGGACAGGGGGCGCCGAAGGCCAGCCCCAGCATTTT
TRBD1,TRBV27,.,TRBJ2-7,CASSPWTGGYEQYF,TGTGCCAGCAGTCCCTGGACAGGGGGTTACGAGCAGTACTTC
.,TRBV6-6,.,TRBJ1-3,CASSRPRGSGNTIYF,TGTGCCAGCAGCCGCCCGCGGGGGTCCGGAAACACCATATATTTT
TRBD2,TRBV4-2,.,TRBJ2-7,CASSQATSGSPYEQYF,TGTGCCAGCAGCCAAGCGACTAGCGGGAGTCCCTACGAGCAGTACTTC
TRBD1,TRBV15,.,TRBJ2-2,CATSSPPGQGPTNTGELFF,TGTGCCACCAGCAGCCCCCCGGGACAGGGTCCGACTAACACCGGGGAGCTGTTTTTT
TRBD2,TRBV15,few,TRBJ2-1,CATSRVKGLATEQFF,TGTGCCACCAGCAGAGTTAAGGGACTAGCGACTGAGCAGTTCTTC
TRBD2,TRBV4-1,.,TRBJ2-1,CASSQRTTSADNEQFF,TGCGCCAGCAGCCAAAGAACGACTAGCGCCGACAATGAGCAGTTCTTC
.,TRBV7-6,.,TRBJ1-1,CASSLVPRSNTEAFF,TGTGCCAGCAGCTTAGTCCCCAGATCGAACACTGAAGCTTTCTTT
TRBD2,TRBV5-1,.,TRBJ2-7,CASSFIRTSGRRYEQYF,TGCGCCAGCAGCTTCATCCGGACTAGCGGGAGAAGGTACGAGCAGTACTTC
.,TRBV25-1,.,TRBJ2-7,CASSEQVPGDPYEQYF,TGTGCCAGCAGTGAGCAGGTCCCGGGAGATCCCTACGAGCAGTACTTC
TRBD1,TRBV19,.,TRBJ1-2,CASSIVTGQGEKEGYTF,TGTGCCAGTAGTATCGTCACGGGACAGGGAGAAAAGGAGGGCTACACCTTC
TRBD2,TRBV4-1,.,TRBJ2-3,CASSQGSGLAGEDTQYF,TGCGCCAGCAGCCAAGGTTCGGGACTAGCGGGAGAAGATACGCAGTATTTT
TRBD2,TRBV28,.,TRBJ2-3,CASSLVSRTSGPTQYF,TGTGCCAGCAGTTTAGTGTCTCGGACTAGCGGGCCTACGCAGTATTTT
.,TRBV5-8,.,TRBJ1-5,CASSQRGFGQPQHF,TGTGCCAGCAGCCAACGAGGGTTCGGTCAGCCCCAGCATTTT
TRBD2,TRBV14,.,TRBJ2-3,CASSLHRLAATDTQYF,TGTGCCAGCAGCCTGCACCGACTAGCGGCCACAGATACGCAGTATTTT
.,TRBV7-6,once,TRBJ2-3,CASSSARTDSLEGCYTQYF,TGTGCCAGCAGCTCAGCCCGGACAGACAGCTTAGAGGGGTGTTATACGCAGTATTTT
TRBD2,TRBV5-1,once,TRBJ2-3,CASSKSGLAGIGADTQYF,TGCGCCAGCAGCAAATCGGGACTAGCGGGGATAGGGGCTGATACGCAGTATTTT
.,TRBV15,.,TRBJ2-7,CATSRATTSLDYEQYF,TGTGCCACCAGCAGAGCGACAACTAGTCTAGACTACGAGCAGTACTTC
TRBD1,TRBV6-5,.,TRBJ2-7,CASRSIGQGYHEQYF,TGTGCCAGCAGGTCAATAGGACAGGGGTATCACGAGCAGTACTTC
TRBD1,TRBV19,once,TRBJ2-7,CASSSGQDASYEQYF,TGTGCCAGTAGCTCGGGACAGGACGCTTCCTACGAGCAGTACTTC
.,TRBV10-2,once,TRBJ2-7,CASRGGPRSAYEQYF,TGCGCCAGCAGGGGGGGGCCCAGATCAGCCTACGAGCAGTACTTC
TRBD1,TRBV28,.,TRBJ1-2,CASTYGGDRVLGYTF,TGTGCCAGCACCTATGGTGGGGACAGGGTCTTGGGCTACACCTTC
TRBD1,TRBV25-1,.,TRBJ2-7,CASSGQGRDYEQYF,TGTGCCAGCAGTGGACAGGGAAGGGACTACGAGCAGTACTTC
TRBD1,TRBV5-6,.,TRBJ1-2,CASSCGQVLRSYGYTF,TGTGCCAGCAGCTGTGGACAGGTTCTCCGATCGTATGGCTACACCTTC